Below, 14 T cell receptor beta chains from the same sample are listed, as sequenced in a study of OX40 agonist ivuxolimab in advanced cancers. Clones were read by immunoSEQ multiplex PCR, and TCRdb kept only the in-frame ones, dropping some. The table has 99,000 or so clones, around 94% seen once. Sequenced here: CD4+ or CD8+ T cells sorted from blood, sampled in a trial of the OX40 agonist ivuxolimab. These receptors were collected from an adult with an advanced solid tumor such as melanoma, head and neck, liver or kidney cancer.

This chain uses TRBV6-1 with TRBJ1-5; 9 positions agree with TRBD1. The CDR3 has 18 residues. Germline V gene data show CDR1 as MNHNS and CDR2 as SASEGT. V shed 4 bases, J shed 0 bases, and the junction held 10 bases outside the gene matches. CDR3 residues: CASSGDRAYRDSNQPQHF. The DNA for the CDR3 is TGTGCCAGCAGTGGGGACAGGGCTTATAGGGATAGCAATCAGCCCCAGCATTTT.

The V call is TRBV5-1, the J call TRBJ2-6; D unresolved. The CDR3 is made up of 16 amino acids. The ends were cut back, 4 bases at V and 3 bases at J, with 14 bases in the middle. CDR1 is SGHRS and CDR2 is YFSETQ in the germline V gene. This chain's CDR3 is CASSLNPQDGANVLTF. The CDR3, as DNA: TGCGCCAGCAGCCTCAACCCTCAAGATGGGGCCAACGTCCTGACTTTC.

CDR3 bases: TGCGCCAGCAGCTTGGACAGGCGGTCCTACGAGCAGTACGTC. Its protein product is CASSLDRRSYEQYV. J is TRBJ2-7 and V is TRBV5-1; the D gene is possibly TRBD1 (5 bases). The CDR3 contains 14 residues. With 0 bases removed from V and 1 base from J, the gap between germline ends came to 8 bases. Germline lookup yields CDR1 SGHRS and CDR2 YFSETQ.

V gene TRBV9 combines with J gene TRBJ1-1; 12 bases match TRBD1. V shed 3 bases and J 11 bases; nucleotides not matched to a gene: 8. The CDR3 loop spans 14 amino acids. The germline V gene has CDR1 SGDLS and CDR2 YYNGEE. The DNA of the CDR3 is TGTGCCAGCAGCGAAGGGACAGGGGGCGAGAGGGCTTTCTTT. Its protein is CASSEGTGGERAFF.

This chain links TRBV18 with TRBJ2-3; D is perhaps TRBD2 (5 bases). The CDR3 consists of 15 residues. Trimming stripped 2 bases from V and 0 bases from J, with 9 bases between. The germline CDR1 and CDR2 sequences are KGHSH and LQKENI. The CDR3 bases are TGTGCCAGCTCACCATCCGGCGGGAGCACAGATACGCAGTATTTT. Protein product: CASSPSGGSTDTQYF.

The V and J genes are TRBV6-4 and TRBJ1-5; D gene ambiguous. Trimming removed 0 bases at V and 6 bases at J, with 9 bases between. CDR3 length equals 14 residues. The V gene's germline CDR1 is MRHNA and CDR2 SNTAGT. CDR3: CASSDSWGSQPQHF. The CDR3 DNA follows: TGTGCCAGCAGTGACTCATGGGGAAGTCAGCCCCAGCATTTT.

V is TRBV9 and J is TRBJ1-3, with TRBD1 identical over 7 bases. J was trimmed by 4 bases and V by 0 bases; bases with no gene match: 4. Looked up from germline, CDR1 is SGDLS and CDR2 is YYNGEE. This CDR3 region has 15 residues. The CDR3 DNA is TGTGCCAGCAGCGTAGTTGGGACAGACGGAAACACCATATATTTT. Its translation is CASSVVGTDGNTIYF.

The chain combines TRBV4-3 with TRBJ1-1; TRBD1 matches 9 bases. Trimming took 0 bases from V and 10 from J; bases not matched to a gene: 12. The germline V gene encodes CDR1 LGHNA and CDR2 YSLEER. There are 16 residues in the CDR3. The CDR3 DNA reads TGCGCCAGCAGCCAAGATTTCTACCGGGACAGGGACGTAGCTTTCTTT. Residues: CASSQDFYRDRDVAFF.

This rearrangement joins TRBV11-2 to TRBJ1-3, with a tentative D call TRBD1 (5 bases). Germline values: CDR1 SGHAT, CDR2 FQNNGV. The CDR3 length is 14 residues. V lost 6 bases and J 0 bases, leaving 9 bases between the germline ends. CDR3 bases: TGTGCCAGCAGGCACAGGAGCTCTGGAAACACCATATATTTT. This sequence encodes CASRHRSSGNTIYF.

The V call is TRBV5-6, the J call TRBJ1-6, with a tentative D call TRBD1 (5 bases). Germline CDR1 and CDR2: SGHDT and YYEEEE. The CDR3 is 14 residues long. With 2 bases removed from V and 10 bases from J, the gap between germline ends came to 13 bases. The CDR3 region is CASSFREKGSPLHF. CDR3 nucleotides: TGTGCCAGCAGCTTCAGGGAGAAAGGGTCACCCCTCCACTTT. The full variable domain, its missing parts supplied by reference TRBV5-6 and TRBJ1-6, is DAGVTQSPTHLIKTRGQQVTLRCSPKSGHDTVSWYQQALGQGPQFIFQYYEEEERQRGNFPDRFSGHQFPNYSSELNVNALLLGDSALYLCASSFREKGSPLHFGNGTRLTVT.

This chain joins TRBV5-4 and TRBJ2-1; 11 bases line up with TRBD2. The CDR3 contains 15 residues. With V trimmed by 5 bases and J by 5 bases, 6 bases remained unmatched. Germline V lookup: CDR1 SGHNT, CDR2 YYREEE (reference sequence). The CDR3 coding sequence is TGTGCCAGCAGGTCTGGGACTAGCGGTAACAATGAGCAGTTCTTC. Protein: CASRSGTSGNNEQFF.

This clone showed up just once. The chain links TRBV15 to TRBJ2-1; D gene ambiguous. V was cut by 1 base and J by 8 bases, with 3 bases left in between. CDR1 is LNHNV, CDR2 YYDKDF, per germline (reference sequence). This CDR3 comprises 11 residues. CDR3 protein: CATSRVDEQFF. The CDR3 nucleotides read TGTGCCACCAGCAGAGTGGATGAGCAGTTCTTC. Together with reference TRBV15 and TRBJ2-1, the CDR3 gives the full variable domain: DAMVIQNPRYQVTQFGKPVTLSCSQTLNHNVMYWYQQKSSQAPKLLFHYYDKDFNNEADTPDNFQSRRPNTSFCFLDIRSPGLGDTAMYLCATSRVDEQFFGPGTRLTVL.

This clone has a single count. The CDR3 loop reads CASSLTSGTDTQYF. Here the CDR3 DNA reads TGTGCCAGCAGCTTAACTTCGGGCACAGATACGCAGTATTTT. The chain couples TRBV7-3 to TRBJ2-3; D gene uncertain. The germline V gene has CDR1 SGHTA and CDR2 FQGTGA. This CDR3 comprises 14 residues. Trimming removed 0 bases from V and 1 base from J, with 5 bases in between. The full variable domain, its missing parts supplied by reference TRBV7-3 and TRBJ2-3, is GAGVSQTPSNKVTEKGKYVELRCDPISGHTALYWYRQSLGQGPEFLIYFQGTGAADDSGLPNDRFFAVRPEGSVSTLKIQRTERGDSAVYLCASSLTSGTDTQYFGPGTRLTVL.

The chain recombines TRBV5-1 with TRBJ1-1, with D possibly TRBD1 on 5 matching bases. This CDR3 has 12 residues. Germline V CDR1 and CDR2: SGHRS, YFSETQ. The ends were cut back, 3 bases at V and 11 bases at J, with 14 bases in the middle. The CDR3 spells CASSYQEGSAFF. The CDR3 region has the DNA TGCGCCAGCAGCTATCAGGAGGGGTCCGCTTTCTTT.